This TCR beta chain was captured in a study of blood T cell repertoires in COVID-19. Study-wide context: Sample material is recorded as cDNA or gDNA derived from T cells, B-cell-depleted T cells, or PBMCs.

Measured with immunoSEQ multiplex PCR; TCRdb has only the in-frame clones, and not every one. Found here are about 190,000 clones, more than 70% of them singletons; the top ten hold around 6.6%. The CDR3 contains 15 residues. The germline CDR1 and CDR2 sequences are SGHRS and YFSETQ. V dropped 4 bases and J dropped 0 bases, with 11 bases sitting between them. Concerning this clone itself: In the same sample, other DNA sequences code for this CDR3.

The TCR comes from a woman aged 40 to 49 who had recovered from COVID-19. The sequencing input was peripheral blood. This chain uses TRBV5-1 with TRBJ2-1; no reliable D call. CDR3 DNA: TGCGCCAGCAGCCCAAGCGTGAGCTCCTACAATGAGCAGTTCTTC. It is translated as CASSPSVSSYNEQFF.